This T cell receptor (beta chain) was retrieved from a study of blood T cell repertoires in COVID-19 (dated by TCRdb to 2019 to 2021). Describing the broader study: Collaborator samples came from the United States, Italy and Spain and covered acute and convalescent phases of COVID-19. The material from the prospective study consisted of cDNA or gDNA derived from T cells, B-cell-depleted T cells, or PBMCs. Deeply sampled blood TCRbeta repertoires from subjects exposed to, actively infected with, or recovered from COVID-19 were included in the dataset. The repertoires were released in a freely available public database intended as a resource for research on the immune response to SARS-CoV-2. Samples came from the ongoing ImmuneRACE study (first 160 participants) plus 1,254 subjects from 6 global collaborators. The sample metadata nearly always contained a de-identified subject ID, COVID-19 status, age in years and sex. HLA class I and class II types, where available, came from metadata supplied by the sample provider rather than from assay-based typing. General findings and caveats noted by the study authors: Clinical and demographic metadata were provided uncurated, with the amount varying by source and participant.

Participants in the prospective study were enrolled through a virtual design, were aged about 18 to 100 years, and lived in 24 United States geographic areas. In the prospective study, participants were assigned to cohorts based on the clinical history participants reported in a screening survey and a study questionnaire. Each participant in the prospective study had whole blood, serum and a nasopharyngeal or oropharyngeal swab collected by mobile phlebotomists. Participants in the prospective study had the option to provide additional blood draws and questionnaires over a roughly 2-month period. Blood samples from the prospective study were shipped frozen or at room temperature prior to DNA extraction. This clone was observed once. Its antigen target is currently unknown. No much larger clone is present one base from it, and per-base qualities are unavailable. Germline trimming amounts to 5 bases on V and 2 bases on J, with 20 as the count of junction bases outside the gene matches. From cysteine to phenylalanine, the CDR3 is 19 amino acids long. Only the CDR3 region is kept as DNA, spanning 57 bases read in frame from base 1. From a lookup of the germline V gene (reference sequence), CDR1 and CDR2 are SEHNR and FQNEAQ.

TCRbeta CDR3 regions were amplified from genomic DNA by means of the immunoSEQ Assay, a bias-controlled multiplex PCR. Per the authors' processing: The number of nucleated cells in each sample was estimated from the amplification of reference gene primers within the assay. To quantify the absolute abundance of each unique TCRbeta CDR3 rearrangement, sequence reads were collapsed and filtered. Productive Simpson clonality was computed per sample as the square root of Simpson's diversity index over productive rearrangements. What TCRdb holds here is the immuneACCESS table cut down to in-frame rearrangements. Part of the clones is not present; checked against another copy, under half of the missing clones reflect an unresolved V gene, and the others are unexplained. The V and J calls and clone size were taken over from that table, and D and trimming were inferred from the DNA. The sample includes roughly 290,000 clones, with roughly 90% observed a single time. The ten top clones hold 1.5% to 2% of the sample.

What was sequenced was PBMCs or T cells enriched from blood (not recorded which). This clonotype was obtained from a woman aged 18-35 years with acute COVID-19. Recombination linked TRBV7-9 to TRBJ2-5, with 7 middle bases fitting TRBD2. The CDR3 reads as follows: CASSRYLPSSVGGQETQYF. Here is the DNA: TGTGCCAGCAGCCGCTACCTGCCTTCTAGCGTCGGGGGGCAAGAGACCCAGTACTTC.